The clone carrying this T cell receptor (beta chain) was seen a few times. TCRdb re-analysed the 5' RACE reads in MiXCR, keeping a single row per CDR3 protein. The sample yields approximately 140,000 distinct CDR3 sequences, roughly 44% seen once. The CDR3 has 14 residues. The V segment lost 6 bases and the J segment 4 bases; nucleotides outside the gene matches: 4. Germline assignment: CDR1 DFQATT and CDR2 SNEGSKA (reference sequence). The data were taken from a study of CD8 T cells in ankylosing spondylitis. The rearrangement links TRBV20-1 to TRBJ2-1, with 12 bases fitting TRBD2. This TCR was sampled from a male donor with ankylosing spondylitis. What was sequenced was synovial fluid, either unsorted or a sorted T cell fraction (not recorded which). The CDR3: CSAAGTSGYNEQFF. CDR3 nucleotide sequence: TGCAGTGCGGCCGGGACTAGCGGGTACAATGAGCAGTTCTTC.